The following is a T cell receptor beta chain sequence with its context. The data derive from a study of control samples from healthy donors and cancer patients. The data were produced by immunoSEQ multiplex PCR, yet TCRdb's version contains in-frame clones alone and is incomplete. The profile shows approximately 100,000 clones, 86% of them singletons. The sequence came from a man aged 25 to 40 in good health. Sample: blood.

The chain's CDR3 is CASKASQGTGELFF. The CDR3 nucleotides read TGTGCCAGTAAGGCTAGTCAGGGCACCGGGGAGCTGTTTTTT. The rearrangement joins TRBV19 to TRBJ2-2; TRBD1 might be the D (5 bases). The germline V and J ends were trimmed by 7 bases and 4 bases, with 13 bases remaining between them. The CDR3 loop spans 14 amino acids. CDR1 and CDR2 from the germline V gene are LNHDA and SQIVND (reference sequence).